This is a list of T cell receptor beta chains from one sample in a study of cytomegalovirus exposure and HLA in healthy donors. Here immunoSEQ multiplex PCR was the method, and the copy in TCRdb shows in-frame clones only, minus some. The data show about 180,000 clones, with more than 65% seen just once and 2% to 2.5% held by the top ten. The sequenced sample consisted of PBMCs. All receptors come from a woman in her twenties or thirties in good health and CMV-seropositive. Both conserved end residues are part of each CDR3. Fields, in order: V gene, D gene, J gene, clone size, CDR3 DNA, CDR3 protein. D genes are given only for firm matches. For some rows the clone size is stated as once, few or many, or as a class when expanded; others skip it.

TRBV4-1	TRBD2	TRBJ2-7	-	TGCGCCAGCAGCCAACGGAGCGGGGCCCTCTACGAGCAGTACTTC	CASSQRSGALYEQYF
TRBV27	-	TRBJ1-6	-	TGTGCCAGCAGTTTTGGCACGGCGGGTAATTCACCCCTCCACTTT	CASSFGTAGNSPLHF
TRBV9	TRBD2	TRBJ2-5	-	TGTGCCAGCAGCGTAGCTACTAGCGGCCGGGAGACCCAGTACTTC	CASSVATSGRETQYF
TRBV6-6	-	TRBJ1-2	few	TGTGCCAGCAGTTACTCGCCCAGGGGCCCGGATGGCTACACCTTC	CASSYSPRGPDGYTF
TRBV7-2	TRBD1	TRBJ2-7	-	TGTGCCAGCAGCTCGACAGGGGAACCTCGCGAGCAGTACTTC	CASSSTGEPREQYF
TRBV5-1	TRBD1	TRBJ2-1	-	TGCGCCAGCAGCTTGGGGGGGACAGGGTCCAATGAGCAGTTCTTC	CASSLGGTGSNEQFF
TRBV6-1	-	TRBJ1-5	-	TGTGCCAGCAGGACGGGGGGCGCGGGCAATCAGCCCCAGCATTTT	CASRTGGAGNQPQHF
TRBV11-3	TRBD1	TRBJ2-2	-	TGTGCCAGCAGCTTAGTGCGGCTCAGGGGGTTGACCGGGGAGCTGTTTTTT	CASSLVRLRGLTGELFF
TRBV7-9	-	TRBJ2-1	once	TGTGCCAGCAGCTTAGCTAACGGGGGATTCACCTACAATGAGCAGTTCTTC	CASSLANGGFTYNEQFF
TRBV28	-	TRBJ1-2	-	TGTGCCAGCAGCCCATATGTGGGGAGATACTATGGCTACACCTTC	CASSPYVGRYYGYTF
TRBV5-6	-	TRBJ1-2	-	TGTGCCAGCAGCTTGGTAGTGGGCAGTAACTATGGCTACACCTTC	CASSLVVGSNYGYTF
TRBV30	TRBD1	TRBJ2-7	-	TGTGCCGCCTCCCCGGACAGGGTGCACGAGCAGTACTTC	CAASPDRVHEQYF
TRBV19	TRBD1	TRBJ1-2	-	TGTGCCAGTAGTCCCGGGACAGGGTCGGATGGCTACACCTTC	CASSPGTGSDGYTF
TRBV5-8	TRBD1	TRBJ1-5	-	TGTGCCAGCAGCGAAACAGGGGTCGGGAATCAGCCCCAGCATTTT	CASSETGVGNQPQHF
TRBV6-1	TRBD1	TRBJ2-3	once	TGTGCCAGCACCCCCGGACAGGGAAGAACAGATACGCAGTATTTT	CASTPGQGRTDTQYF
TRBV2	-	TRBJ1-2	-	TGTGCCAGGAGCCCCACGGAGGGTGATCAGGACTATGGCTACACCTTC	CARSPTEGDQDYGYTF
TRBV7-9	TRBD2	TRBJ2-1	-	TGTGCCAGCAGCCTAACTAGCGGGGGGGCCAATGAGCAGTTCTTC	CASSLTSGGANEQFF